This TCR beta chain was captured by sequencing in a study of blood T cell repertoires in COVID-19. Germline lookup yields CDR1 SGHTA and CDR2 FQGNSA. The CDR3 runs 13 residues. V shed 1 base, J shed 6 bases, and the junction held 0 bases outside the gene matches. Authors' analysis steps: From reference gene primer amplification, estimates of nucleated cell counts were derived. The repertoire was sequenced with immunoSEQ multiplex PCR; TCRdb's copy has only in-frame clones and lacks some. The V and J calls and clone size come from that table; D and trimming were worked out from the DNA. The sample lists under 150,000 clones; around four fifths were seen once.

The chain carries TRBV7-2 and TRBJ2-1, with TRBD2 matching 7 bases. The source of this sequence is an older man with active or convalescent COVID-19. Source material: peripheral blood. In nucleotides, the CDR3 is TGTGCCAGCAGCTTAGGGACTAGCAATGAGCAGTTCTTC. Translated: CASSLGTSNEQFF.